The 23 T cell receptor beta chains in this list originate from one sample, sequenced in a study of cytomegalovirus exposure and HLA in healthy donors. Produced via immunoSEQ multiplex PCR; TCRdb's table is partial and in-frame only. Among 250,000 to 300,000 clones, around 87% were seen once, and the ten largest hold roughly 0.38%. Sequencing was carried out using PBMCs. Receptor source: a young woman in good health and CMV-seronegative.

The genes are TRBV19 and TRBJ1-2; TRBD1 matches 8 bases. The CDR3 totals 14 residues. After removal of 4 bases from V and 1 base from J, the junction contained 2 bases not matched to a gene. In germline, CDR1 is LNHDA, CDR2 SQIVND (reference sequence). The CDR3 DNA is TGTGCCAGTAGTAGGGGACAGGTTAACTATGGCTACACCTTC. It encodes CASSRGQVNYGYTF.

The V gene is TRBV5-1, the J gene TRBJ1-1; 7 bases align to TRBD1. Germline CDR1 SGHRS, CDR2 YFSETQ. The CDR3 loop spans 14 amino acids. The J segment lost 2 bases and the V segment lost 2 bases, leaving 3 bases of the junction unmatched. CDR3 sequence: CASSLNRGNTEAFF. The CDR3 DNA sequence: TGCGCCAGCAGCTTAAACAGGGGAAACACTGAAGCTTTCTTT.

The chain couples TRBV28 to TRBJ2-3; TRBD1 agrees at 9 bases. V gave up 2 bases and J gave up 0 bases; unmatched junction bases: 6. In germline, CDR1 is MDHEN, CDR2 SYDVKM. CDR3 size: 17 residues. The CDR3 DNA is TGTGCCAGCAGTTTAACAGGGGGCTGGGGAAGCACAGATACGCAGTATTTT. Translating it yields CASSLTGGWGSTDTQYF. The full variable domain, completed using reference TRBV28 and TRBJ2-3, is DVKVTQSSRYLVKRTGEKVFLECVQDMDHENMFWYRQDPGLGLRLIYFSYDVKMKEKGDIPEGYSVSREKKERFSLILESASTNQTSMYLCASSLTGGWGSTDTQYFGPGTRLTVL.

This chain joins TRBV27 and TRBJ2-7; 7 bases are shared with TRBD2. CDR1 MNHEY and CDR2 SMNVEV come from the germline V gene (reference sequence). The ends lost 2 bases at V and 5 bases at J; junction bases unmatched: 6. The CDR3 sequence is 14 residues long. As DNA, the CDR3 is TGTGCCAGCAGTTTAGGGGGAGGGTCAGACGAGCAGTACGTC. As protein: CASSLGGGSDEQYV.

A few counts support this clone. J is TRBJ2-7 and V is TRBV4-1, with a weak D call TRBD1 (6 bases). In germline, CDR1 is MGHRA, CDR2 YSYEKL. This CDR3 region has 12 residues. V gave up 5 bases and J gave up 4 bases, with 9 bases separating them. The CDR3: CASSLQGYEQYF. DNA for the CDR3: TGCGCCAGCAGCTTACAGGGATACGAGCAGTACTTC.

The chain uses TRBV11-3 and TRBJ2-2; tentatively, D is TRBD1 (5 bases). V was clipped by 1 base and J by 2 bases, with 8 bases between them. This CDR3 spans 15 amino acids. Germline V gene sequence: CDR1 SGHNT, CDR2 YENEEA. The CDR3 loop reads CASSLAQGNTGELFF. The CDR3 coding sequence is TGTGCCAGCAGCTTAGCGCAGGGTAACACCGGGGAGCTGTTTTTT. Complete variable domain (other parts from reference TRBV11-3 and TRBJ2-2): EAGVVQSPRYKIIEKKQPVAFWCNPISGHNTLYWYLQNLGQGPELLIRYENEEAVDDSQLPKDRFSAERLKGVDSTLKIQPAELGDSAVYLCASSLAQGNTGELFFGEGSRLTVL.

V gene TRBV5-4 combines with J gene TRBJ2-1, with 16 bases lining up with TRBD2. This CDR3 region has 15 residues. Looked up from germline, CDR1 is SGHNT and CDR2 is YYREEE (reference sequence). V shed 4 bases, J shed 9 bases, and the junction held 4 bases outside the gene matches. CDR3 in amino acids: CASSEGLAGGSEQFF. The CDR3 nucleotides read TGTGCCAGCAGCGAGGGACTAGCGGGGGGGAGTGAGCAGTTCTTC.

The chain recombines TRBV7-9 with TRBJ1-2; possibly TRBD1 for D (6 bases). CDR1 SEHNR and CDR2 FQNEAQ come from the germline V gene (reference sequence). The V and J ends lost 3 bases and 1 base respectively, with 12 bases between them. The CDR3 is 15 amino acids. The CDR3 loop reads CASSLEGEGNYGYTF. The CDR3, as DNA: TGTGCCAGCAGCTTGGAGGGGGAGGGTAACTATGGCTACACCTTC.

This clone was observed a single time. The V gene is TRBV29-1, the J gene TRBJ2-1; 8 nucleotides match TRBD2. The CDR3 is 17 residues long. Germline V lookup: CDR1 SQVTM, CDR2 ANQGSEA. Losses at the gene ends were 3 bases for V and 0 bases for J; bases not matched to a gene: 10. The CDR3 spells CSVDTSGTTFSYNEQFF. The DNA of the CDR3 is TGCAGCGTTGACACTAGCGGAACGACGTTCTCCTACAATGAGCAGTTCTTC.

This clone was seen only once. The chain carries TRBV5-8 and TRBJ2-2; TRBD1 aligns across 7 bases. CDR1 is SGHTS, CDR2 YDEGEE, per germline. V shed 2 bases, J shed 3 bases, and the junction held 4 bases outside the gene matches. The CDR3 has 15 residues. This chain's CDR3 is CASSFDRVDTGELFF. As DNA, the CDR3 is TGTGCCAGCAGCTTTGACAGGGTGGACACCGGGGAGCTGTTTTTT.

This chain connects TRBV19 to TRBJ1-2, with D hard to call. The ends were cut back, 3 bases at V and 5 bases at J, with 7 bases in the middle. CDR1 LNHDA and CDR2 SQIVND come from the germline V gene (reference sequence). CDR3 length equals 12 residues. The CDR3 DNA is TGTGCCAGTAGTATCGCTGCGTATGGCTACACCTTC. Protein product: CASSIAAYGYTF. Full variable domain (remainder filled in from reference TRBV19 and TRBJ1-2): DGGITQSPKYLFRKEGQNVTLSCEQNLNHDAMYWYRQDPGQGLRLIYYSQIVNDFQKGDIAEGYSVSREKKESFPLTVTSAQKNPTAFYLCASSIAAYGYTFGSGTRLTVV.

The chain has TRBV5-1 and TRBJ2-2; 7 bases agree with TRBD2. The ends lost 0 bases at V and 4 bases at J; junction bases unmatched: 3. The CDR3 contains 15 residues. Germline V gives CDR1 SGHRS, CDR2 YFSETQ. CDR3 amino acids: CASSLGLAGTGELFF. CDR3 nucleotides: TGCGCCAGCAGCTTGGGACTAGCCGGCACCGGGGAGCTGTTTTTT.

The chain joins TRBV7-8 to TRBJ2-7; TRBD2 matches at 12 bases. The CDR3 spans 17 residues. V lost 3 bases, J lost 0 bases, and 6 bases stayed unmatched. The germline V gene has CDR1 SGHVS and CDR2 FQNEAQ. The DNA for the CDR3 is TGTGCCAGCAGCTTTTTGACTAGCGGGGGCCACTCCTACGAGCAGTACTTC. As protein: CASSFLTSGGHSYEQYF.

The V and J genes are TRBV15 and TRBJ2-5; 8 nucleotides line up with TRBD2. The CDR3 totals 19 residues. After removal of 0 bases from V and 1 base from J, the junction contained 13 bases not matched to a gene. The germline V gene encodes CDR1 LNHNV and CDR2 YYDKDF (reference sequence). For the CDR3, the DNA is TGTGCCACCAGCAGAGATTACCCGGGACGGGGGGGACCCCAAGAGACCCAGTACTTC. Amino acid sequence: CATSRDYPGRGGPQETQYF.

The genes are TRBV6-5 and TRBJ1-1; TRBD1 might be the D (5 bases). V gave up 2 bases and J gave up 1 base, with 14 bases separating them. Germline loops: CDR1 MNHEY, CDR2 SVGAGI. This CDR3 is 16 amino acids long. The CDR3 spells CASSYADAGPNTEAFF. In DNA form, the CDR3 reads TGTGCCAGCAGTTACGCAGACGCGGGGCCGAACACTGAAGCTTTCTTT.

The chain combines TRBV28 with TRBJ1-2; 8 nucleotides align to TRBD1. CDR1 is MDHEN, CDR2 SYDVKM, per germline. The CDR3 has 17 amino acids. The V gene end was trimmed by 3 bases and the J gene end by 0 bases; junction bases not matched to a gene: 9. The CDR3 coding sequence is TGTGCCAGCAGTTTTTATCAGGGGGCGCCCCCTAACTATGGCTACACCTTC. Protein product: CASSFYQGAPPNYGYTF.

This clone showed up just once. The CDR3 DNA sequence: TGCGCCAGCAGCCCGGGAGGTCAAGCGGATCAGCCCCAGCATTTT. This codes for CASSPGGQADQPQHF. The J gene is TRBJ1-5, the V gene TRBV5-1, with D hard to call. CDR1 is SGHRS, CDR2 YFSETQ, per germline. This CDR3 has 15 amino acids. Trimming cost V 4 bases and J 5 bases, with 16 bases left between them.

V gene TRBV7-9 combines with J gene TRBJ1-4; 8 nucleotides line up with TRBD1. Per germline, CDR1 SEHNR and CDR2 FQNEAQ (reference sequence). This CDR3 spans 19 amino acids. V lost 2 bases, J lost 7 bases, and 18 bases stayed unmatched. Here the CDR3 DNA reads TGTGCCAGCAGCTTATATTCTGTGGCAGGGGGCGCGATCGGTGAAAAACTGTTTTTT. The encoded protein is CASSLYSVAGGAIGEKLFF.

The chain has TRBV15 and TRBJ2-3; 12 bases align to TRBD2. Per the germline V gene, CDR1 is LNHNV and CDR2 is YYDKDF (reference sequence). Trimming at V came to 5 bases and at J to 6 bases, leaving 6 bases not matched to a gene. CDR3 length: 15 residues. This CDR3 reads CATSRPSGGADTQYF. The CDR3 DNA reads as TGTGCCACCAGCCGACCTAGCGGGGGGGCGGATACGCAGTATTTT.

The V and J genes are TRBV5-1 and TRBJ2-5, with D perhaps TRBD1 (5 bases). Germline loops: CDR1 SGHRS, CDR2 YFSETQ. This CDR3 is built from 15 residues. V gave up 0 bases and J gave up 2 bases, with 11 bases separating them. CDR3 in amino acids: CASSLGGQGQETQYF. The CDR3 DNA follows: TGCGCCAGCAGCTTGGGTGGGCAGGGTCAAGAGACCCAGTACTTC.

The chain employs TRBV15 and TRBJ1-2, with 10 positions matching TRBD1. Germline CDR1 is LNHNV and CDR2 is YYDKDF (reference sequence). J lost 8 bases, V lost 5 bases, and 17 bases had no gene match. This CDR3 has 17 amino acids. Written as DNA, the CDR3 is TGTGCCACCAGCCAATCCATTAAAACCGGGACAGGGGTCGGCTACACCTTC. Amino acids: CATSQSIKTGTGVGYTF.

This CDR3 is CAWSVPTSGDYEQYF. The CDR3 DNA is TGTGCCTGGAGTGTACCTACTAGCGGGGACTACGAGCAGTACTTC. The V call is TRBV30, the J call TRBJ2-7; 10 bases map to TRBD2. Germline V CDR1 and CDR2: GTSNPN, SVGIG (reference sequence). V gave up 0 bases and J gave up 3 bases; unmatched junction bases: 5. The CDR3 totals 15 residues.

This chain connects TRBV7-9 to TRBJ1-4; unclear D gene. The V end was cut by 1 base, the J end by 7 bases, with 10 bases between. The germline V gene encodes CDR1 SEHNR and CDR2 FQNEAQ (reference sequence). The CDR3 covers 14 residues. CDR3 region: CASSLGSGSEKLFF. The CDR3 DNA reads TGTGCCAGCAGCTTAGGGTCCGGGTCTGAAAAACTGTTTTTT.